The clone carrying this T cell receptor (beta chain) was counted once. V lost 3 bases to trimming and J lost 5 bases; unmatched junction nucleotides: 22. The CDR3 loop spans 19 amino acids. The source of the sample is a study of cytomegalovirus exposure and HLA in healthy donors. On the study more broadly: According to later analysis, the same platform produced the 120 validation and 666 first-cohort repertoires.

The data were produced by immunoSEQ multiplex PCR, yet TCRdb's version contains in-frame clones alone and is incomplete. Of roughly 300,000 clones in the sample, about 90% were seen once. This chain connects TRBV23-1 to TRBJ2-7, with 7 bases that match TRBD2. TRBV23-1 is sorted into the ORF group, with uncertain function. Material: PBMCs. The sequence derives from a woman under 40 in good health and CMV-seropositive. CDR3 sequence reads: CASSHIPAPTPGLADEQYF. CDR3 in DNA: TGCGCCAGCAGTCACATACCGGCGCCAACTCCGGGGCTAGCGGACGAGCAGTACTTC.